This T cell receptor beta chain comes out of a study of blood T cell repertoires in COVID-19. Study information: Whether acute or convalescent, the COVID-19 samples came from the United States, Italy and Spain. The analysed material was cDNA or gDNA that came from T cells, B-cell-depleted T cells, or PBMCs.

Data came from immunoSEQ multiplex PCR; TCRdb stores just in-frame clones and leaves some out. Among over 300,000 clones listed, 80% to 90% were seen once. This clone has a handful of counts. This CDR3 has 14 amino acids. Looked up from germline, CDR1 is SGHRS and CDR2 is YFSETQ. V shed 0 bases and J shed 7 bases, with 11 bases lying between them. Researchers sorted participants into cohorts using their self-reported clinical history. The TCR originated in a man aged 30 to 45 who had recovered from COVID-19. The gene calls are TRBV5-1 and TRBJ1-3; possibly TRBD1 for D (6 bases). The specimen was PBMCs or T cells enriched from blood (not recorded which). CDR3 in DNA: TGCGCCAGCAGCTTGGCCAGGGGCTCTAACACCATATATTTT. This codes for CASSLARGSNTIYF.